This TCR beta chain is drawn from a study of tumor-infiltrating lymphocytes in primary liver carcinoma. The wider study: Ages ranged from 30 to 69, with HCC or mixed HCC-cholangiocarcinoma. Staging of the tumors gave T1-T3 N0M0, with widths of roughly 4 to 10 cm.

TCR beta cDNA was reverse-transcribed from 450 to 500 ng of total RNA. The reaction used a constant-region primer and ProtoScript II reverse transcriptase. Generation of the TCR beta libraries relied on three nested multiplex PCR rounds using slightly modified ARM-PCR. The first two PCR rounds, approximately 10 cycles each, used TRBV1-TRBV30 forward primers and a C-beta reverse primer. Using its own MiXCR run on the multiplex PCR reads, TCRdb lists one record per CDR3 protein. The repertoire holds more than 55,000 distinct CDR3 sequences, with less than 85% as singletons. On this clonotype: One junction end disagrees with the germline gene, perhaps due to a read error.

The CDR3 consists of 15 residues. From around 18-30 mg of unsorted bulk tissue, DNA and RNA were co-extracted together. The gene calls are TRBV12-3 or TRBV12-4 and TRBJ2-3, with D uncertain. Sequenced sample: liver tumor tissue from sampling region 2. The sample's subset: tumor region T2, inferior pole. The origin of this receptor is a man aged 40-49 years with primary liver carcinoma and hepatitis B virus infection. For the CDR3, the DNA is TGTGCCGGCAGCCGCGACCAGTCCTTCACAGATACGCAGTACTTT. It yields the protein CAGSRDQSFTDTQYF.